These 20 T cell receptor beta chains originate from one sample sequenced in a study of cytomegalovirus exposure and HLA in healthy donors. Primers included in the PCR were 60 Vbeta and 13 Jbeta primers. Libraries were prepared by immunoSEQ multiplex PCR; TCRdb keeps only in-frame clonotypes and omits some of them. This table has around 150,000 clones, about 77% appearing once. Sequenced: PBMCs. Receptor source: a woman aged 45-65 years in good health and CMV-seronegative.

The gene calls are TRBV7-9 and TRBJ1-2; TRBD1 matches 9 bases. CDR3 length equals 17 residues. Germline CDR1 is SEHNR and CDR2 is FQNEAQ (reference sequence). The J segment lost 1 base and the V segment lost 5 bases, leaving 11 bases of the junction unmatched. The CDR3 region is CASSTKGGTGINYGYTF. The CDR3 DNA follows: TGTGCCAGCAGCACTAAAGGAGGGACAGGGATTAACTATGGCTACACCTTC.

This clone occurred a few times. J is TRBJ2-7 and V is TRBV5-5; D unclear. This CDR3 has 11 residues. From germline, CDR1 is SGHKS and CDR2 YYEKEE (reference sequence). Trimming left V 5 bases short and J 4 bases short, with 7 bases between. The CDR3 sequence: CASSFSYEQYF. The CDR3 DNA reads as TGTGCCAGCAGTTTTTCTTACGAGCAGTACTTC.

Points on this clone: This CDR3 is also generated by other DNA sequences in the sample. V usage is TRBV5-1 and J usage is TRBJ1-4, with 10 bases identical to TRBD1. In germline, CDR1 is SGHRS, CDR2 YFSETQ. The ends lost 4 bases at V and 5 bases at J; junction bases unmatched: 2. This CDR3 is built from 14 residues. The CDR3 region is CASSPGQGNEKLFF. The CDR3 DNA is TGCGCCAGCAGCCCGGGACAGGGGAATGAAAAACTGTTTTTT.

The gene calls are TRBV19 and TRBJ2-1, with D maybe TRBD2 (5 bases). The germline V gene has CDR1 LNHDA and CDR2 SQIVND (reference sequence). This CDR3 is built from 12 residues. Trimming removed 3 bases from V and 13 bases from J, with 13 bases in between. This CDR3 reads CASSIPGNHQFF. The CDR3 DNA reads TGTGCCAGTAGTATCCCCGGGAACCACCAGTTCTTC.

The chain is built from TRBV18 and TRBJ1-5; tentative D call: TRBD1 (6 bases). This CDR3 region has 15 residues. CDR1 and CDR2 (germline): KGHSH, LQKENI. The germline V and J ends were trimmed by 2 bases and 2 bases, with 10 bases remaining between them. The CDR3 coding sequence is TGTGCCAGCTCACCATTAGGGGGAGGCAATCAGCCCCAGCATTTT. Amino acids: CASSPLGGGNQPQHF.

This sequence joins TRBV4-2 and TRBJ2-2, with D possibly being TRBD1 (6 bases). CDR1 is LGHNA and CDR2 is YNFKEQ in the germline V gene. Trimming removed 7 bases from V and 5 bases from J, with 14 bases in between. The CDR3 is made up of 14 amino acids. CDR3 protein: CASNQGRRTGELFF. In DNA, the CDR3 is TGTGCCAGCAACCAGGGGCGCAGGACCGGGGAGCTGTTTTTT.

The rearrangement joins TRBV5-1 to TRBJ2-1; D might be TRBD2 (6 bases). CDR1 SGHRS and CDR2 YFSETQ come from the germline V gene. The CDR3 is made up of 15 amino acids. V dropped 2 bases and J dropped 4 bases, with 13 bases sitting between them. As DNA, the CDR3 is TGCGCCAGCAGCTTTGTGTGGGGGGAGTACAATGAGCAGTTCTTC. It specifies CASSFVWGEYNEQFF.

This chain uses TRBV7-6 with TRBJ2-7; a possible D gene is TRBD2 (6 bases). The CDR3 length is 16 residues. V was pared by 5 bases and J by 4 bases, with 21 bases between. CDR1 is SGHVS, CDR2 FNYEAQ, per germline. The CDR3 bases are TGTGCCAGCAGCCTCTATAGCGGAGCCAATGGTTACGAGCAGTACTTC. Protein sequence: CASSLYSGANGYEQYF.

CDR3 in DNA: TGTGCCAGCATCCGCGGGGGGGCGCGGGACACTGAAGCTTTCTTT. It translates to CASIRGGARDTEAFF. This rearrangement joins TRBV2 to TRBJ1-1; TRBD1 is a possible D gene (6 bases). V was trimmed by 7 bases and J by 3 bases, leaving 18 bases between them. From germline, CDR1 is SNHLY and CDR2 FYNNEI. The length of the CDR3 is 15 residues.

The chain joins TRBV7-2 to TRBJ2-7, with 7 bases matching TRBD2. The J segment lost 4 bases and the V segment lost 1 base, leaving 4 bases of the junction unmatched. CDR1 is SGHTA and CDR2 is FQGNSA in the germline V gene. CDR3 length: 14 residues. The CDR3 reads CASSLVGGTYEQYF. CDR3 sequence (DNA): TGTGCCAGCAGCTTAGTGGGGGGGACTTACGAGCAGTACTTC.

This chain connects TRBV9 to TRBJ2-7, with TRBD2 matching 8 bases. With V trimmed by 0 bases and J by 5 bases, 7 bases remained unmatched. Germline CDR1 is SGDLS and CDR2 is YYNGEE. The CDR3 covers 15 residues. The CDR3 sequence: CASSVGKRESHEQYF. DNA of the CDR3: TGTGCCAGCAGCGTAGGAAAGCGGGAGTCCCACGAGCAGTACTTC.

The chain couples TRBV5-1 to TRBJ1-4; a possible D gene is TRBD1 (5 bases). Deletions cut 1 base from V and 7 bases from J, with 14 bases between. The CDR3 extends over 15 amino acids. CDR1 and CDR2 from the germline V gene are SGHRS and YFSETQ. The CDR3 sequence is CASSLLGREGEKLFF. Here the CDR3 DNA reads TGCGCCAGCAGCTTGTTGGGCAGGGAGGGTGAAAAACTGTTTTTT.

A few counts support this clone. The chain recombines TRBV5-1 with TRBJ2-3; 14 bases align to TRBD2. V was pared by 4 bases and J by 2 bases, with 6 bases of the junction left unmatched. The CDR3 extends over 17 amino acids. The germline gives CDR1 SGHRS, CDR2 YFSETQ. CDR3 nucleotides: TGCGCCAGCAGCCCCGGGACTAGCGGGAGAATCACAGATACGCAGTATTTT. This translates into CASSPGTSGRITDTQYF.

This clone was detected only a few times. The chain recombines TRBV27 with TRBJ2-1; perhaps TRBD1 as D (7 bases). Germline V gives CDR1 MNHEY, CDR2 SMNVEV (reference sequence). Trimming cost V 2 bases and J 6 bases, with 14 bases left between them. This CDR3 has 15 amino acids. The CDR3 nucleotides read TGTGCCAGCAGTTTAGGCAGGGGGGTGATCAATGAGCAGTTCTTC. Its translation: CASSLGRGVINEQFF.

The gene calls are TRBV29-1 and TRBJ1-1; 8 nucleotides align to TRBD1. CDR1 is SQVTM, CDR2 ANQGSEA, per germline. The CDR3 runs 13 residues. After removal of 6 bases from V and 5 bases from J, the junction contained 8 bases not matched to a gene. The CDR3 region has the DNA TGCAGCGTGATGACAGGGGTGGGGACTGAAGCTTTCTTT. Translated: CSVMTGVGTEAFF. Full variable domain (missing parts from reference TRBV29-1 and TRBJ1-1): SAVISQKPSRDICQRGTSLTIQCQVDSQVTMMFWYRQQPGQSLTLIATANQGSEATYESGFVIDKFPISRPNLTFSTLTVSNMSPEDSSIYLCSVMTGVGTEAFFGQGTRLTVV.

V is TRBV4-3 and J is TRBJ2-7; 9 nucleotides line up with TRBD1. V shed 4 bases, J shed 7 bases, and the junction held 8 bases outside the gene matches. Germline V lookup: CDR1 LGHNA, CDR2 YSLEER. CDR3 length: 14 amino acids. Written as DNA, the CDR3 is TGCGCCAGCAGCCCGACAGGGGGACGTGGTGAGCAGTACTTC. Protein product: CASSPTGGRGEQYF.

J is TRBJ2-7 and V is TRBV19; 7 nucleotides align to TRBD1. The CDR3 is made up of 14 amino acids. V trimming: 3 bases; J trimming: 3 bases; junction bases outside the gene matches: 5. Germline V gene sequence: CDR1 LNHDA, CDR2 SQIVND (reference sequence). The CDR3 reads CASSMGGTVYEQYF. The CDR3 DNA reads as TGTGCCAGTAGTATGGGTGGGACAGTCTACGAGCAGTACTTC.

V gene TRBV5-6 combines with J gene TRBJ2-5; 14 bases agree with TRBD2. With V trimmed by 4 bases and J by 5 bases, 10 bases remained unmatched. Germline V CDR1 and CDR2: SGHDT, YYEEEE. The length of the CDR3 is 17 residues. The CDR3 loop is CASSGGLAGGLLETQYF. Written as DNA, the CDR3 is TGTGCCAGCAGCGGCGGACTAGCGGGAGGTCTCCTGGAGACCCAGTACTTC.

V and J are TRBV6-4 and TRBJ2-3, with 13 bases fitting TRBD2. CDR1 is MRHNA, CDR2 SNTAGT, per germline. The V gene end was trimmed by 3 bases and the J gene end by 1 base; junction bases not matched to a gene: 1. The CDR3 covers 16 residues. The CDR3 spells CASSDGTSGGTDTQYF. The CDR3 coding sequence is TGTGCCAGCAGTGATGGGACTAGCGGGGGCACAGATACGCAGTATTTT.

This chain links TRBV29-1 with TRBJ1-2; 9 bases fit TRBD1. The CDR3 is made up of 15 amino acids. V lost 6 bases and J lost 4; bases outside the gene matches: 12. Germline V gene sequence: CDR1 SQVTM, CDR2 ANQGSEA. For the CDR3, the DNA is TGCAGCGTCCCAAGTACCGGACAGGGGATCTATGGCTACACCTTC. As protein: CSVPSTGQGIYGYTF.